This paragraph reports one TCR beta chain. The antigen remains undetermined. This CDR3 has 14 amino acids. Germline-derived CDR1 and CDR2 are MNHNS and SASEGT. V lost 2 bases to trimming and J lost 8 bases, with 13 bases between them. The sample originates from a study of shared clonotypes between healthy human individuals. Study conclusions and caveats: Large sequencing depth failed to make sorted-subset sequencing complete, rarefaction showed. A limitation of the genetic and exposure-history diversity represented arose from few donors.

The CD4+ fraction was divided into a CD45RA+ naive subset and a CD45RA-negative memory subset. DNA at about 210 ng, 25,000 to 35,000 T cell genomes, went into sorted-subset replicate PCRs. The assay was immunoSEQ multiplex PCR, and TCRdb's table has in-frame clones only and misses some. The sample holds approximately 500,000 clones, almost 97% seen once. Specimen: naive CD4+ T cells sorted from blood. Noted subset: CD45RA+ positively selected. The gene calls are TRBV6-1 and TRBJ1-5; D is uncertain. The origin of this receptor is a woman in her twenties or thirties in good health. The CDR3 coding sequence is TGTGCCAGCAGTGAAACCGGGCCCCTCAAGCCCCAGCATTTT. Its translation is CASSETGPLKPQHF.